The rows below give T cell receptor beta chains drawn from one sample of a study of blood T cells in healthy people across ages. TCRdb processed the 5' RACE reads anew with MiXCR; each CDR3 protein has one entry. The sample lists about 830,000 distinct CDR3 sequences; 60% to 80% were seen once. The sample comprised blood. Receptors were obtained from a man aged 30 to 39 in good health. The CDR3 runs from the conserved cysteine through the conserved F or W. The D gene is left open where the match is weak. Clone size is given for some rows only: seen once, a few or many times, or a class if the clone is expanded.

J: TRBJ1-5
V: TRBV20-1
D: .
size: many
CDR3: CSARDPGHQSQPQHF
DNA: TGCAGTGCTAGAGATCCGGGACATCAGAGTCAGCCCCAGCATTTT

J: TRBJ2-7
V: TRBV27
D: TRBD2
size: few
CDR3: CASSLSASGVYEQYF
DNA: TGTGCCAGCAGTTTATCTGCTAGCGGGGTCTACGAGCAGTACTTC

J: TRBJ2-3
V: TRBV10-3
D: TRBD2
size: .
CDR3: CAVGGERSTDTQYF
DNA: TGTGCCGTGGGGGGGGAGCGATCCACAGATACGCAGTATTTT

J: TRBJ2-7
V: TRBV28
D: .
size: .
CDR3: CASREQNNYEQYF
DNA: TGTGCCAGCAGAGAACAGAATAACTACGAGCAGTACTTC

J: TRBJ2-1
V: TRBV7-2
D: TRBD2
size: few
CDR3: CASSVGTSGNEQFF
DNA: TGTGCCAGCAGCGTCGGGACTAGCGGAAATGAGCAGTTCTTC

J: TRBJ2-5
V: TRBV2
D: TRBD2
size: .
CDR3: CASSPGTSSKTQYF
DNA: TGTGCCAGCAGTCCCGGGACTAGTAGCAAGACCCAGTACTTC

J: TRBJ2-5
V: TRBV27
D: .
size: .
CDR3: CASSSTGWGETQYF
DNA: TGTGCCAGCAGTTCCACAGGGTGGGGAGAGACCCAGTACTTC

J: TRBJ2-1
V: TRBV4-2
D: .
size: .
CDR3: CASSLAQGLNEQFF
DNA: TGTGCCAGCAGCCTAGCTCAGGGTTTAAATGAGCAGTTCTTC

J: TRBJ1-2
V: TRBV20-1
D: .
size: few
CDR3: CSARWADYGYTF
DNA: TGCAGTGCTAGGTGGGCAGATTATGGCTACACCTTC

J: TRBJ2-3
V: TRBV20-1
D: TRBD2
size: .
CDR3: CSARGGLAGADTQYF
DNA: TGCAGTGCTAGAGGCGGACTAGCGGGGGCAGATACGCAGTATTTT

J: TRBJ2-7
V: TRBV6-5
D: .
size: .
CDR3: CASRRGPENEQYF
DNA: TGTGCCAGCAGACGAGGGCCGGAGAACGAGCAGTACTTC

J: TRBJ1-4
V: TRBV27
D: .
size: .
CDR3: CASSSWGGPNEKLFF
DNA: TGTGCCAGCAGTTCTTGGGGGGGACCTAATGAAAAACTGTTTTTT

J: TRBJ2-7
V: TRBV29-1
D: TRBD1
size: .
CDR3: CSVEVDRGYEQYF
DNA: TGCAGCGTTGAGGTGGACAGGGGTTACGAGCAGTACTTC

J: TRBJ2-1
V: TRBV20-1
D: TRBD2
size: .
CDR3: CSARGLAGGSNEQFF
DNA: TGCAGTGCGAGGGGGCTAGCGGGGGGGTCCAATGAGCAGTTCTTC

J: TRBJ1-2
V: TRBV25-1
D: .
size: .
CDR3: CASSKSRSYGYTF
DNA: TGTGCCAGCAGTAAGTCACGGTCCTATGGCTACACCTTC

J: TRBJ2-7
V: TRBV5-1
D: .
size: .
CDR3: CASSTGQSRSYEQYF
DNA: TGCGCCAGCAGCACAGGACAGTCTCGCTCCTACGAGCAGTACTTC

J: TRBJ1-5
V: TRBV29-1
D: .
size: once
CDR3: CSVERDGQPQHF
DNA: TGCAGCGTTGAAAGAGATGGTCAGCCCCAGCATTTT

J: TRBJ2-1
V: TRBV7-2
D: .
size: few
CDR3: CASSLYLSPYEGNEQFF
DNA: TGTGCCAGCAGCTTATACCTGAGCCCATACGAGGGGAATGAGCAGTTCTTC

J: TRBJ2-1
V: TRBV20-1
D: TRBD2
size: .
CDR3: CSTSPASGGTNEQFF
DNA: TGCAGTACTAGCCCGGCTAGCGGGGGGACAAATGAGCAGTTCTTC

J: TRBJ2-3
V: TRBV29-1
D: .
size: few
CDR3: CSVRDISTDTQYF
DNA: TGCAGCGTTCGTGACATTAGCACAGATACGCAGTATTTT

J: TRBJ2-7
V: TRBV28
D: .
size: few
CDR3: CASSLLPGDYEQYF
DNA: TGTGCCAGCAGTCTACTACCCGGGGACTACGAGCAGTACTTC

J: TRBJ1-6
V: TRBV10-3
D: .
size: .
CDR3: CAISESRARNSPLHF
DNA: TGTGCCATCAGTGAGTCTAGGGCCCGGAATTCACCCCTCCACTTT

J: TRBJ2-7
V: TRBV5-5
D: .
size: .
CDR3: CASSFFQAASYEQYF
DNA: TGTGCCAGCAGCTTCTTCCAGGCAGCCTCCTACGAGCAGTACTTC

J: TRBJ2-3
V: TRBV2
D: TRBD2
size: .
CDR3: CASSERLAGVDTQYF
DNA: TGTGCCAGCAGTGAGCGACTAGCGGGGGTGGATACGCAGTATTTT

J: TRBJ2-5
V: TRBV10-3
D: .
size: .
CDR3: CAISEAPGETQYF
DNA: TGTGCCATCAGTGAGGCCCCTGGGGAGACCCAGTACTTC

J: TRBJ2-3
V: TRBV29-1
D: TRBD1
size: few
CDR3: CSVAHQGAGTDTQYF
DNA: TGCAGCGTTGCCCACCAGGGGGCTGGCACAGATACGCAGTATTTT

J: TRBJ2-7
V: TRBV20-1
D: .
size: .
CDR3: CSASSDRSSYEQYF
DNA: TGCAGTGCTAGTAGTGACAGGAGCTCCTACGAGCAGTACTTC

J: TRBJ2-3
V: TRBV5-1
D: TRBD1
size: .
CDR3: CASSATGWDTGTQYF
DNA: TGCGCCAGCAGCGCGACAGGGTGGGACACAGGTACGCAGTATTTT

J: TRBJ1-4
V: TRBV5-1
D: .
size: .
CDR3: CASQRGANEKLFF
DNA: TGCGCCAGCCAGCGCGGAGCGAATGAAAAACTGTTTTTT

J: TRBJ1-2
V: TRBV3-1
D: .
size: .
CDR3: CASSQAITGGASNGYTF
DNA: TGTGCCAGCAGCCAAGCCATCACGGGGGGCGCCTCTAATGGCTACACCTTC

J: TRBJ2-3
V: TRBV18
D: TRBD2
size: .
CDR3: CASSPPWLAGYTDTQYF
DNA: TGTGCCAGCTCACCACCGTGGCTAGCGGGATACACAGATACGCAGTATTTT

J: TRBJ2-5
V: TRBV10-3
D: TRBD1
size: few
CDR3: CAISQSRDRIQETQYF
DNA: TGTGCCATCAGTCAGTCCCGGGACAGGATCCAAGAGACCCAGTACTTC

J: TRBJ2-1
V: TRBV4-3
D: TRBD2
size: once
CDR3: CASSQEVAGVVYNEQFF
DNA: TGCGCCAGCAGCCAGGAAGTAGCGGGAGTAGTCTACAATGAGCAGTTCTTC

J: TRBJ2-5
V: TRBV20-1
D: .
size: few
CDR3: CSATPGAGLQETQYF
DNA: TGCAGTGCTACCCCGGGGGCCGGTCTCCAAGAGACCCAGTACTTC

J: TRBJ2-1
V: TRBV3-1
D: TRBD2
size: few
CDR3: CASSFRRLAQYNEQFF
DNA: TGTGCCAGCAGCTTCCGTAGACTAGCCCAATACAATGAGCAGTTCTTC

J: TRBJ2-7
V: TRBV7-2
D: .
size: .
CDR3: CASSLSPGSLAEQYF
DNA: TGTGCCAGCAGCTTAAGTCCGGGCAGCCTCGCCGAGCAGTACTTC

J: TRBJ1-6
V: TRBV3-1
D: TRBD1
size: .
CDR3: CASSPRDSLYNSPLHF
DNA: TGTGCCAGCAGCCCCCGGGACAGCCTTTATAATTCACCCCTCCACTTT

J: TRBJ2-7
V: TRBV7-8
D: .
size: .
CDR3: CASSLVISTYEQYF
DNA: TGTGCCAGCAGCTTAGTGATCAGTACCTACGAGCAGTACTTC

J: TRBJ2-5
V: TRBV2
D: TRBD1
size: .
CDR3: CASRRLTGRGETQYF
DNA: TGTGCCAGCAGGCGCCTGACAGGGAGAGGAGAGACCCAGTACTTT

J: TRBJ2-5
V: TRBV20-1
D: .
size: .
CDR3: CSARGGTASETQYF
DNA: TGCAGTGCTAGGGGAGGGACAGCCTCAGAGACCCAGTACTTC

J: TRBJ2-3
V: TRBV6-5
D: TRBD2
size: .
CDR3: CASSQKPDGGDTQYF
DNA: TGCGCCAGCAGCCAGAAGCCAGACGGGGGGGATACGCAGTATTTT

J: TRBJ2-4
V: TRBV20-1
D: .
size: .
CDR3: CSASPFSTLAKNIQYF
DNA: TGCAGTGCTAGCCCTTTCAGCACCCTAGCCAAAAACATTCAGTACTTC

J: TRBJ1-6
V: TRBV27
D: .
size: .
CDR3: CASRRTPTSTPLHF
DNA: TGTGCCAGCAGGCGGACACCTACGAGTACACCCCTCCACTTT

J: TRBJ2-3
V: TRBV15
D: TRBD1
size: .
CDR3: CATKPGQTTDTQYF
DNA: TGTGCTACAAAGCCGGGACAGACCACAGATACGCAGTATTTT

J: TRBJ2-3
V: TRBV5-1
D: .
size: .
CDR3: CASSRSQTDTQYF
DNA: TGCGCCAGCAGCCGGAGTCAGACAGATACGCAGTATTTT

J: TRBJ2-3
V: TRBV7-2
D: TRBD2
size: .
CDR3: CASSQGTSRTDTQYF
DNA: TGTGCCAGCAGCCAAGGGACTAGCCGCACAGATACGCAGTATTTT

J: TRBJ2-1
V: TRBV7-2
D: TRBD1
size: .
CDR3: CASSSNRGSNEQFF
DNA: TGTGCCAGCAGCTCGAACAGGGGGAGCAATGAGCAGTTCTTC

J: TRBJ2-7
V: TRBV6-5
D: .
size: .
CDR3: CASSYKGYEQYF
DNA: TGTGCCAGCAGTTATAAGGGATACGAGCAGTACTTC

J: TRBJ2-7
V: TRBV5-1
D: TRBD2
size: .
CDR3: CASYARTRQYEQYF
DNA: TGCGCCAGCTACGCCAGGACTAGGCAATACGAGCAGTACTTC

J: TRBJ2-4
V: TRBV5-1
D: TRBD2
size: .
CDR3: CASSSSGGSWEQYF
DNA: TGCGCCAGCAGCTCTAGCGGGGGGTCCTGGGAGCAGTACTTC

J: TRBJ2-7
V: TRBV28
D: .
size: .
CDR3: CASRPPGRAAYEQYF
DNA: TGTGCCAGCAGGCCCCCTGGACGGGCGGCCTACGAGCAGTACTTC

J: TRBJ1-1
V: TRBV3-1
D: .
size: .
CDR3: CASSQEDIRWTEAFF
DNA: TGTGCCAGCAGCCAAGAGGACATACGGTGGACTGAAGCTTTCTTT

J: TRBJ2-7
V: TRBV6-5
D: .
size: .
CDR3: CASSYEATRWEQYF
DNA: TGTGCCAGCAGTTACGAGGCAACGAGGTGGGAGCAGTACTTC

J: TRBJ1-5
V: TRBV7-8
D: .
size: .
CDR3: CASSFEAAGNQPQHF
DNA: TGTGCCAGCAGCTTTGAGGCGGCAGGTAATCAGCCCCAGCATTTT

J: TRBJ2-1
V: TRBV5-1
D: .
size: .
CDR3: CASSFTDSYNEQFF
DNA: TGCGCCAGCAGCTTCACAGACTCCTACAATGAGCAGTTCTTC

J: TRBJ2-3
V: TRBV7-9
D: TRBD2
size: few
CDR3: CASSPPLAGGPDTQYF
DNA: TGTGCCAGCAGCCCACCCCTAGCGGGGGGCCCAGATACGCAGTATTTT